The 18 T cell receptor beta chains below come from one sample, sequenced in a study of Graves' ophthalmopathy and Graves' hyperthyroidism. TCR beta CDR3 amplification used RNA transcripts. Scientists carried out first-round RT-PCR using HTBI primers and then a second-round multiplex PCR. In TCRdb, the multiplex PCR reads were re-called with MiXCR into one record per CDR3 protein. The sample includes roughly 500,000 distinct CDR3 sequences, under 15% of them seen just once. Sequencing input: blood. The receptors derive from a woman aged 30 to 39 with Graves' ophthalmopathy.

This clonotype was counted ten times or more. This rearrangement joins TRBV6-9 to TRBJ2-4, with D perhaps matching TRBD2 (5 bases). Trimming stripped 0 bases from V and 6 bases from J, with 6 bases between. The CDR3 runs 13 residues. Germline CDR1 MNHGY, CDR2 SVAAGI. This CDR3 reads CASSYSRGNIQYF. Written as DNA, the CDR3 is TGTGCCAGCAGTTATTCCCGGGGAAACATTCAGTACTTC.

There are a few counts of this clonotype. This sequence joins TRBV28 and TRBJ1-1; D not resolved. The CDR3 totals 16 residues. CDR1 and CDR2 (germline): MDHEN, SYDVKM. Trimming took off 6 bases at V and 2 bases at J, with 19 bases between the two ends. The CDR3 DNA reads as TGTGCCAGCAGCACCCCGATGGAAGCGGTTAACACTGAAGCTTTCTTT. Encoded protein: CASSTPMEAVNTEAFF.

This clonotype was observed at least ten times. The chain recombines TRBV28 with TRBJ2-7; 9 bases line up with TRBD1. CDR3 length equals 13 residues. V was pared by 4 bases and J by 6 bases, with 4 bases of the junction left unmatched. The germline CDR1 and CDR2 sequences are MDHEN and SYDVKM. CDR3 DNA: TGTGCCAGCAGTTACCGACAGGGGGGCGAGCAGTACTTC. It yields the protein CASSYRQGGEQYF.

This clonotype appeared many times. This chain connects TRBV10-3 to TRBJ1-6; D might be TRBD1 (6 bases). Trimming shortened V by 6 bases and J by 10 bases, and 16 bases separated the two germline ends. Germline lookup yields CDR1 ENHRY and CDR2 SYGVKD. The CDR3 length is 14 residues. The CDR3 here is CAISGGRADSPLHF. In DNA, the CDR3 is TGTGCCATCAGCGGGGGCAGGGCTGACTCACCCCTCCACTTT.

This clonotype was seen ten or more times. The chain employs TRBV5-1 and TRBJ2-5; D possibly uses TRBD1 or TRBD2 (5 bases each). In germline, CDR1 is SGHRS, CDR2 YFSETQ. V was clipped by 1 base and J by 4 bases, with 14 bases between them. The CDR3 loop spans 15 amino acids. The CDR3 sequence: CASSLQKGGGETQYF. CDR3 nucleotides: TGCGCCAGCAGCTTGCAAAAGGGTGGGGGAGAGACCCAGTACTTC.

This chain links TRBV20-1 with TRBJ2-7, with D tentatively TRBD2 (5 bases). From germline, CDR1 is DFQATT and CDR2 SNEGSKA (reference sequence). Trimming took 0 bases from V and 3 from J, leaving 21 bases between them. There are 17 residues in the CDR3. The CDR3 coding sequence is TGCAGTGCTAGAGATACGTACGGGGAGTACTCCTACTACGAGCAGTACTTC. Amino acids: CSARDTYGEYSYYEQYF.

This clonotype occurred a few times. The rearrangement links TRBV28 to TRBJ2-7, with a tentative D call TRBD2 (6 bases). The germline gives CDR1 MDHEN, CDR2 SYDVKM. The CDR3 consists of 13 residues. V was clipped by 8 bases and J by 2 bases, with 13 bases between them. CDR3 amino acids: CASAPTGAYEQYF. CDR3 DNA: TGTGCCAGCGCACCGACGGGAGCCTACGAGCAGTACTTC.

This clonotype has a count of ten or more. The V and J genes are TRBV15 and TRBJ2-7; tentative D call: TRBD1 (6 bases). V was clipped by 3 bases and J by 6 bases, with 6 bases between them. The CDR3 length is 11 residues. Germline V gene sequence: CDR1 LNHNV, CDR2 YYDKDF (reference sequence). The CDR3 DNA reads as TGTGCCACCAGCAGGACAGGCGAGCAGTACTTC. The encoded protein is CATSRTGEQYF.

This clonotype was picked up many times. This chain joins TRBV28 and TRBJ1-5; a possible D gene is TRBD1 (5 bases). Germline V gives CDR1 MDHEN, CDR2 SYDVKM. CDR3 length: 15 residues. Trimming removed 6 bases at V and 7 bases at J, with 19 bases between. DNA of the CDR3: TGTGCCAGCAGCCTCGGGGGTCTCCGAGGCCAGCCCCAGCATTTT. Its protein product is CASSLGGLRGQPQHF.

On this clonotype: The CDR3 does not close with the conserved phenylalanine or tryptophan, likely indicating a read error. The chain links TRBV28 to TRBJ1-1; D unclear. CDR1 and CDR2 from the germline V gene are MDHEN and SYDVKM. Deletions cut 5 bases from V and 0 bases from J, with 13 bases between. The CDR3 contains 15 residues. CDR3: CASSPPGRMNTEAFY. CDR3 in DNA: TGTGCCAGCAGTCCGCCTGGACGTATGAACACTGAAGCTTTCTAT.

Ten or more counts support this clonotype. V is TRBV6-5 and J is TRBJ2-5; 11 bases are shared with TRBD1. CDR3 size: 15 residues. Germline CDR1 and CDR2: MNHEY and SVGAGI. V was clipped by 2 bases and J by 4 bases; unmatched bases: 3. The CDR3: CASSYIGTGGETQYF. The CDR3, as DNA: TGTGCCAGCAGTTACATTGGGACAGGGGGAGAGACCCAGTACTTC.

This clonotype was found many times. The gene calls are TRBV20-1 and TRBJ1-6; TRBD1 aligns across 7 bases. Per germline, CDR1 DFQATT and CDR2 SNEGSKA (reference sequence). The CDR3 contains 14 residues. V was pared by 1 base and J by 7 bases, with 4 bases of the junction left unmatched. For the CDR3, the DNA is TGCAGTGCTAGAGTGGGACAGACCAATTCACCCCTCCACTTT. Its translation is CSARVGQTNSPLHF.

This clonotype was counted ten times or more. The V and J genes are TRBV20-1 and TRBJ2-7; TRBD1 might be the D (5 bases). Trimming pared 0 bases from V and 3 bases from J, leaving 15 bases between. This CDR3 has 15 amino acids. CDR1 is DFQATT, CDR2 SNEGSKA, per germline (reference sequence). CDR3 residues: CSARDLGRRGYEQYF. In DNA, the CDR3 is TGCAGTGCTAGAGATCTCGGACGAAGGGGCTACGAGCAGTACTTC.

This clonotype was recorded many times. The CDR3 sequence: CSAKTDRGTYEQYF. As DNA, the CDR3 is TGCAGTGCTAAAACTGACAGGGGAACGTACGAGCAGTACTTC. The chain employs TRBV20-1 and TRBJ2-7; 8 bases map to TRBD1. Germline assignment: CDR1 DFQATT and CDR2 SNEGSKA (reference sequence). Losses at the gene ends were 4 bases for V and 4 bases for J; bases not matched to a gene: 9. This CDR3 has 14 amino acids.

This clonotype has at least ten counts. V is TRBV12-3 or TRBV12-4 and J is TRBJ2-3; a possible D gene is TRBD2 (6 bases). Trimming shortened V by 5 bases and J by 0 bases, and 12 bases separated the two germline ends. This CDR3 has 15 residues. The CDR3 loop reads CASSPDYGSTDTQYF. The DNA of the CDR3 is TGTGCCAGCAGTCCGGACTACGGAAGCACAGATACGCAGTATTTT.

This clonotype has ten or more counts. This rearrangement joins TRBV20-1 to TRBJ2-7; a weak D match, TRBD1 (6 bases). The V and J ends lost 3 bases and 2 bases respectively, with 14 bases between them. The germline V gene encodes CDR1 DFQATT and CDR2 SNEGSKA (reference sequence). This CDR3 has 14 amino acids. In DNA form, the CDR3 reads TGCAGTGCTAGGGACCCCGGGACACCCTACGAGCAGTACTTC. Amino acid sequence: CSARDPGTPYEQYF.

This clonotype was counted ten times or more. This chain uses TRBV7-8 with TRBJ1-6, with D tentatively TRBD1 (5 bases). The germline CDR1 and CDR2 sequences are SGHVS and FQNEAQ. The CDR3 sequence is 16 residues long. V lost 3 bases and J lost 10, with 19 bases in between. CDR3 region: CASSFSRVGFSSPLHF. For the CDR3, the DNA is TGTGCCAGCAGCTTCTCCAGGGTCGGATTTTCGTCACCCCTCCACTTT.

The rearrangement uses TRBV12-3 or TRBV12-4 and TRBJ2-5; tentatively, D is TRBD2 (7 bases). Trimming took off 3 bases at V and 5 bases at J, with 19 bases between the two ends. The CDR3 covers 16 residues. The CDR3 region is CASSFISPGGGETQYF. CDR3 bases: TGTGCCAGCAGTTTTATAAGCCCGGGGGGCGGGGAGACCCAGTACTTC.